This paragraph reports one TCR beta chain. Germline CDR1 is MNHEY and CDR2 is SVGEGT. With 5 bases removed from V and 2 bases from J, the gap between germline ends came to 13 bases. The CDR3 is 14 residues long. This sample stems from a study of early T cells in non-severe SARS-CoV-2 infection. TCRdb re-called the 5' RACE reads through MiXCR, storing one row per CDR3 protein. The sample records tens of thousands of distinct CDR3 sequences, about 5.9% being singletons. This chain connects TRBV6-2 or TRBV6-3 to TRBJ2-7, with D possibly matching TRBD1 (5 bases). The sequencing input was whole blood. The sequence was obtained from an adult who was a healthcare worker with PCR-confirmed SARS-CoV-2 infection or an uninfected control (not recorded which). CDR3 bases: TGTGCCAGCAGTCGACAGCCTCACCCCTACGAGCAGTACTTC. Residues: CASSRQPHPYEQYF.